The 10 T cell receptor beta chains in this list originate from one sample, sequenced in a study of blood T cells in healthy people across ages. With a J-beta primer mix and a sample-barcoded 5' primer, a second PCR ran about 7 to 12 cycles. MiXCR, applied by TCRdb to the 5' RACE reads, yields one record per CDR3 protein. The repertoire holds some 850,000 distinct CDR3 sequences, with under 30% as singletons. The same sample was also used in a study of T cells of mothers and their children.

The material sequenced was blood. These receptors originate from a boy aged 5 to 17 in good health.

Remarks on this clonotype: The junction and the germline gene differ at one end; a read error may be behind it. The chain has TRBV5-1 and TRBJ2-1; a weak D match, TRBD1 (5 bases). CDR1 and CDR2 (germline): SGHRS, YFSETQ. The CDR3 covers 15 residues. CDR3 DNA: TGCGCCAGCACCTTGGAACAGGCCGGATACAATGAGCAGTTCTTC. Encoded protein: CASTLEQAGYNEQFF.

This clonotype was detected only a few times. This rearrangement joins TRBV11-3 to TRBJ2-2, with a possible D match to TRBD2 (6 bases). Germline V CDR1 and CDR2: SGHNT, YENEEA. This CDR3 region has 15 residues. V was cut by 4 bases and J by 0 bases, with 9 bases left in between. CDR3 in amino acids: CASSSRESNTGELFF. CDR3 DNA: TGTGCCAGCAGCTCCCGGGAGTCGAACACCGGGGAGCTGTTTTTT.

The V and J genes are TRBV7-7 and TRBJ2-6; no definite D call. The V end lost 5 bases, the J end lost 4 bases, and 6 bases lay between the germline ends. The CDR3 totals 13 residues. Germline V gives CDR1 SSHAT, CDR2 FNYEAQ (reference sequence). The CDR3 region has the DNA TGTGCCAGCAGCGAACAGGGGGCCAACGTCCTGACTTTC. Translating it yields CASSEQGANVLTF.

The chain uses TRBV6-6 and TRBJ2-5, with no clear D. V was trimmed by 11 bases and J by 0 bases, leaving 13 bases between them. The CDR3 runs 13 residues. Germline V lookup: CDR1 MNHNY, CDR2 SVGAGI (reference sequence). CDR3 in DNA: TGTGCCGTACTTCGGGTCGACCAAGAGACCCAGTACTTC. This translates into CAVLRVDQETQYF.

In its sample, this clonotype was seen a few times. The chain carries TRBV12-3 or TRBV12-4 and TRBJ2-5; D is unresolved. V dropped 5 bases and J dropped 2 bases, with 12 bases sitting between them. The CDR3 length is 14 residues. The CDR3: CASSPYRDQETQYF. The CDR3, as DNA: TGTGCCAGCAGTCCATATAGGGATCAAGAGACCCAGTACTTC.

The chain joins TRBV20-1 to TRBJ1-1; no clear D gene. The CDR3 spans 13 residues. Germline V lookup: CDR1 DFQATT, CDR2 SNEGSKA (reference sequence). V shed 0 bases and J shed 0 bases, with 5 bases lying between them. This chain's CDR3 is CSARDFVNTEAFF. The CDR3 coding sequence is TGCAGTGCTAGAGATTTTGTGAACACTGAAGCTTTCTTT.

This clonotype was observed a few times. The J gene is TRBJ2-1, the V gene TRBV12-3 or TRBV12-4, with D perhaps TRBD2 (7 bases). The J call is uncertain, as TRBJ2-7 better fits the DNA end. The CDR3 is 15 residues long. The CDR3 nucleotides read TGTGCCAGCAGTTTAGGGGGGGGCTACTCCTACGAGCAGTACTTC. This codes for CASSLGGGYSYEQYF.

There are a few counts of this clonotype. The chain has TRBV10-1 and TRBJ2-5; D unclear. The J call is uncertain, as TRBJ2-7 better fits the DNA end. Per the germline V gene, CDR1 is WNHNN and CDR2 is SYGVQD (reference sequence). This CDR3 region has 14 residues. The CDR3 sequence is CASSENRAPYEQYF. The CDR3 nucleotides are TGCGCCAGCAGTGAGAATAGGGCCCCCTACGAGCAGTACTTC.

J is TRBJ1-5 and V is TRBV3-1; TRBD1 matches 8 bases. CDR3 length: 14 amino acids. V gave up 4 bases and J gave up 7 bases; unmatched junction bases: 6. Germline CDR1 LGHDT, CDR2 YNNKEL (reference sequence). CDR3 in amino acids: CASSLGQGSQPQHF. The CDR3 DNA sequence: TGTGCCAGCAGCCTTGGACAGGGATCCCAGCCCCAGCATTTT. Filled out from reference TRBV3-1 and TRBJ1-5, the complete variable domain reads DTAVSQTPKYLVTQMGNDKSIKCEQNLGHDTMYWYKQDSKKFLKIMFSYNNKELIINETVPNRFSPKSPDKAHLNLHINSLELGDSAVYFCASSLGQGSQPQHFGDGTRLSIL.

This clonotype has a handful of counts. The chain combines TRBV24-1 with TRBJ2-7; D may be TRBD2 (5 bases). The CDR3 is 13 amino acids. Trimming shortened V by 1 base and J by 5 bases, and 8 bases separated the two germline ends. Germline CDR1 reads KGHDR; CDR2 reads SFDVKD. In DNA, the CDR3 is TGTGCCACCAGTGATTTCCGGACTCACGAGCAGTACTTC. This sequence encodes CATSDFRTHEQYF.